These 25 T cell receptor beta chains originate from one sample sequenced in a study of T cells after yellow fever vaccination (dated by TCRdb to about 2019). What this sample's treatment or condition label stands for: live attenuated yellow fever vaccine strain. The library came from 5' RACE. The sequencer was an Illumina HiSeq 2500. TCRdb redid the processing of the public reads, applying fastp at Q25 and MiXCR, and retained in-frame beta chains. Each CDR3 protein gets just one entry, which takes the most common genes and DNA from the rows behind it. Here the sample has some 130,000 distinct CDR3 sequences; less than 8.5% occur a single time. The ten largest clones represent more than 0.6% of the sample. Sample: CD4+ T cells sorted from PBMCs, taken 10 days after the yellow fever booster vaccination. Source of these receptors: a man aged 25-45 years who received the YFV17D yellow fever vaccine.

This clonotype came up many times. V and J are TRBV7-9 and TRBJ2-3; D is uncertain. CDR1 and CDR2 from the germline V gene are SEHNR and FQNEAQ (reference sequence). The CDR3 contains 16 residues. V was trimmed by 5 bases and J by 0 bases, leaving 15 bases between them. CDR3 coding DNA: TGTGCCAGCAGCCCGACGTCTGGGCGGAGCACAGATACGCAGTATTTT. This gives the protein CASSPTSGRSTDTQYF.

This clonotype was picked up many times. V gene TRBV5-1 combines with J gene TRBJ2-7; tentative D call: TRBD1 (5 bases). V was clipped by 0 bases and J by 1 base, with 11 bases between them. Germline V gene sequence: CDR1 SGHRS, CDR2 YFSETQ. This CDR3 has 15 amino acids. This CDR3 is CASSLEAGRSYEQYF. The CDR3 coding sequence is TGCGCCAGCAGCTTGGAAGCAGGGCGGTCCTACGAGCAGTACTTC.

This clonotype was detected ten times or more. CDR3 coding DNA: TGTGCCAGCAGTTTATACGCGGGAGGATCCTACGAGCAGTACTTC. Its translation: CASSLYAGGSYEQYF. The chain uses TRBV12-3 or TRBV12-4 and TRBJ2-7, with 8 nucleotides matching TRBD2. This CDR3 spans 15 amino acids. The V and J ends lost 2 bases and 1 base, in that order; junction bases with no gene match: 4.

This clonotype was recorded many times. The chain uses TRBV4-3 and TRBJ1-2; 9 bases align to TRBD1. Germline trimming cut 4 bases from V and 8 bases from J; bases unmatched to any gene: 5. CDR1 is LGHNA and CDR2 is YSLEER in the germline V gene. The length of the CDR3 is 13 residues. CDR3 sequence reads: CASSRDRAGGYTF. Here the CDR3 DNA reads TGCGCCAGCAGCCGGGACAGGGCTGGCGGCTACACCTTC.

This clonotype showed up many times. This sequence joins TRBV20-1 and TRBJ2-7; the match to TRBD2 covers 12 bases. In germline, CDR1 is DFQATT, CDR2 SNEGSKA (reference sequence). With 1 base clipped from V and 4 bases from J, the junction kept 2 bases outside the gene matches. The CDR3 sequence is 14 residues long. The CDR3 loop is CSARGLAGEYEQYF. Here the CDR3 DNA reads TGCAGTGCTAGAGGACTAGCGGGAGAGTACGAGCAGTACTTC.

This clonotype has a count of ten or more. The rearrangement joins TRBV6-1 to TRBJ2-7; D is uncertain. The V and J ends lost 8 bases and 7 bases respectively, with 18 bases between them. Germline CDR1 and CDR2: MNHNS and SASEGT. CDR3 length: 13 amino acids. CDR3 amino acids: CASRKAPPGEQYF. CDR3 coding DNA: TGTGCCAGCCGAAAGGCCCCACCCGGGGAGCAGTACTTC.

V is TRBV20-1 and J is TRBJ2-3, with 9 positions matching TRBD2. J gave up 5 bases and V 1 base, and 13 bases lay outside the gene matches. Germline-derived CDR1 and CDR2 are DFQATT and SNEGSKA (reference sequence). This CDR3 spans 17 amino acids. CDR3 nucleotide sequence: TGCAGTGCTAGAGGGCCTTATGGCGGGAGGGTTGGAGATACGCAGTATTTT. Its protein is CSARGPYGGRVGDTQYF.

This clonotype was observed many times. The rearrangement links TRBV15 to TRBJ2-3, with D perhaps TRBD2 (5 bases). Germline V lookup: CDR1 LNHNV, CDR2 YYDKDF (reference sequence). The CDR3 contains 18 residues. V was cut by 1 base and J by 3 bases, with 20 bases left in between. The CDR3 reads CATSRGVSAEVVTDTQYF. The CDR3 nucleotides are TGTGCCACCAGCAGAGGAGTTTCAGCGGAGGTAGTTACAGATACGCAGTATTTT.

On this clonotype: Given a much more abundant clone one base away, this may be a read error. The gene calls are TRBV7-3 and TRBJ2-3; TRBD2 agrees at 7 bases. Per the germline V gene, CDR1 is SGHTA and CDR2 is FQGTGA. This CDR3 contains 15 residues. Here the CDR3 DNA reads TGTGCCTGCAGCCTACAAGCGGGAAACACAGATACGCAGTATTTT. As protein: CACSLQAGNTDTQYF. The variable domain in full, completed from reference TRBV7-3 and TRBJ2-3, reads GAGVSQTPSNKVTEKGKYVELRCDPISGHTALYWYRQSLGQGPEFLIYFQGTGAADDSGLPNDRFFAVRPEGSVSTLKIQRTERGDSAVYLCACSLQAGNTDTQYFGPGTRLTVL.

In its sample, this clonotype was seen many times. The chain has TRBV12-3 or TRBV12-4 and TRBJ2-3; the match to TRBD2 covers 12 bases. The CDR3 totals 15 residues. Losses at the gene ends were 2 bases for V and 6 bases for J; bases not matched to a gene: 3. The CDR3 loop reads CASSLLAGGGDTQYF. The CDR3 bases are TGTGCCAGCAGTTTACTAGCGGGAGGGGGGGATACGCAGTATTTT.

This clonotype showed up just a few times. This sequence joins TRBV24-1 and TRBJ2-2; no clear D. V lost 8 bases to trimming and J lost 5 bases, with 8 bases between them. The germline gives CDR1 KGHDR, CDR2 SFDVKD. This CDR3 spans 12 amino acids. The chain's CDR3 is CATTTGTGELFF. The DNA of the CDR3 is TGTGCCACCACAACTGGGACCGGGGAGCTGTTTTTT.

This clonotype occurred many times. The genes are TRBV20-1 and TRBJ1-5, with a possible D match to TRBD1 (5 bases). The germline CDR1 and CDR2 sequences are DFQATT and SNEGSKA (reference sequence). V lost 3 bases to trimming and J lost 1 base, with 10 bases between them. This CDR3 contains 14 residues. CDR3 in amino acids: CSARADRSNQPQHF. Written as DNA, the CDR3 is TGCAGTGCTAGGGCAGACAGAAGCAATCAGCCCCAGCATTTT.

In its sample, this clonotype was seen many times. CDR3 loop: CSARDRLYSGVPNEQFF. In DNA form, the CDR3 reads TGCAGTGCTAGAGATCGCCTATATAGCGGGGTCCCCAATGAGCAGTTCTTC. The chain carries TRBV20-1 and TRBJ2-1; TRBD2 matches 8 bases. The CDR3 sequence is 17 residues long. Germline trimming cut 0 bases from V and 6 bases from J; bases unmatched to any gene: 13. Germline lookup yields CDR1 DFQATT and CDR2 SNEGSKA (reference sequence).

About this clonotype: Possible read error: a much larger clone is one base away. The chain links TRBV5-1 to TRBJ1-1; D is possibly TRBD1 (5 bases). CDR3 length equals 14 residues. In germline, CDR1 is SGHRS, CDR2 YFSETQ. Trimming stripped 4 bases from V and 4 bases from J, with 14 bases between. CDR3 amino acids: CASSGKGVATEAFF. The CDR3 DNA reads as TGCGCCAGCAGCGGGAAAGGGGTGGCCACTGAAGCTTTCTTT.

Many counts were recorded for this clonotype. The CDR3 nucleotides read TGTGCCAGCAGCCAAGAACCGACTAGCGGGATACCCACAGATACGCAGTATTTT. Translation: CASSQEPTSGIPTDTQYF. This chain uses TRBV4-2 with TRBJ2-3; 11 nucleotides align to TRBD2. J gave up 2 bases and V 0 bases, and 7 bases lay outside the gene matches. Germline V CDR1 and CDR2: LGHNA, YNFKEQ. The CDR3 has 18 amino acids.

This clonotype appeared a few times. This chain joins TRBV7-9 and TRBJ2-1, with 12 nucleotides matching TRBD1. J gave up 5 bases and V 1 base, and 6 bases lay outside the gene matches. This CDR3 is 17 amino acids long. Germline CDR1 SEHNR, CDR2 FQNEAQ (reference sequence). The chain's CDR3 is CASSLVGTGGRNNEQFF. The CDR3 DNA sequence: TGTGCCAGCAGCTTAGTTGGGACAGGGGGCAGGAACAATGAGCAGTTCTTC.

This clonotype was seen ten or more times. The CDR3 sequence: CASSRTATGNQPQHF. In DNA form, the CDR3 reads TGTGCCAGCAGCCGGACGGCGACTGGCAATCAGCCCCAGCATTTT. The J gene is TRBJ1-5, the V gene TRBV7-2; D is unresolved. V lost 5 bases and J 2 bases, leaving 13 bases between the germline ends. CDR3 size: 15 residues. Germline V gene sequence: CDR1 SGHTA, CDR2 FQGNSA.

There are a few counts of this clonotype. The V and J genes are TRBV18 and TRBJ2-1; 8 positions match TRBD2. Germline values: CDR1 KGHSH, CDR2 LQKENI. With V trimmed by 5 bases and J by 7 bases, 7 bases remained unmatched. The CDR3 covers 14 residues. In nucleotides, the CDR3 is TGTGCCAGCTCAAGGGTAGCGGGAAGTAATGAGCAGTTCTTC. This sequence encodes CASSRVAGSNEQFF. Supplemented by reference TRBV18 and TRBJ2-1, the full variable domain reads NAGVMQNPRHLVRRRGQEARLRCSPMKGHSHVYWYRQLPEEGLKFMVYLQKENIIDESGMPKERFSAEFPKEGPSILRIQQVVRGDSAAYFCASSRVAGSNEQFFGPGTRLTVL.

This clonotype was seen repeatedly, ten times or more. The J gene is TRBJ2-3, the V gene TRBV5-1; D gene uncertain. The CDR3 is made up of 16 amino acids. Trimming took 0 bases from V and 2 from J, leaving 13 bases between them. Germline V lookup: CDR1 SGHRS, CDR2 YFSETQ. DNA of the CDR3: TGCGCCAGCAGCTTGGGGGCCGATTATGCCACAGATACGCAGTATTTT. Translated: CASSLGADYATDTQYF.

In this sample, this clonotype turned up many times. The chain carries TRBV4-3 and TRBJ2-2, with 7 bases matching TRBD2. The CDR3 runs to 16 residues. The J segment lost 8 bases and the V segment lost 6 bases, leaving 15 bases of the junction unmatched. Looked up from germline, CDR1 is LGHNA and CDR2 is YSLEER. The CDR3 loop reads CASRIRAAGGSGELFF. Written as DNA, the CDR3 is TGCGCCAGCAGAATTCGGGCGGCCGGCGGGAGTGGGGAGCTGTTTTTT.

The sample holds a few counts of this clonotype. This CDR3 reads CATSRAGVLGELFF. The CDR3 nucleotides are TGTGCCACCAGTCGAGCGGGAGTACTCGGGGAGCTGTTTTTT. The chain uses TRBV24-1 and TRBJ2-2, with 8 bases matching TRBD2. Germline trimming cut 6 bases from V and 7 bases from J; bases unmatched to any gene: 6. The CDR3 sequence is 14 residues long. The V gene's germline CDR1 is KGHDR and CDR2 SFDVKD.

This clonotype was observed many times. This rearrangement joins TRBV4-3 to TRBJ2-3; D not certain. CDR1 and CDR2 (germline): LGHNA, YSLEER. The CDR3 sequence is 12 residues long. Trimming pared 0 bases from V and 7 bases from J, leaving 5 bases between. Here the CDR3 reads CASSQDRYTQYF. CDR3 sequence (DNA): TGCGCCAGCAGCCAAGACAGATATACGCAGTATTTT.

There are many counts of this clonotype. The chain employs TRBV28 and TRBJ1-1; no definite D call. Trimming pared 2 bases from V and 0 bases from J, leaving 10 bases between. Germline V gene data show CDR1 as MDHEN and CDR2 as SYDVKM. The CDR3 totals 15 residues. The CDR3 sequence is CASSLLRTMNTEAFF. The CDR3 DNA is TGTGCCAGCAGTTTACTGCGGACTATGAACACTGAAGCTTTCTTT.

V gene TRBV28 combines with J gene TRBJ2-4, with 10 bases identical to TRBD2. The J segment lost 0 bases and the V segment lost 6 bases, leaving 14 bases of the junction unmatched. The CDR3 contains 19 residues. In germline, CDR1 is MDHEN, CDR2 SYDVKM. CDR3 bases: TGTGCCAGCAGCCCGACGGGACTAGCGTACTTAGTAGCCAAAAACATTCAGTACTTC. As protein: CASSPTGLAYLVAKNIQYF.

As for this clonotype: This may arise from a read error, as a much more abundant clone is one base away. The chain uses TRBV5-1 and TRBJ2-1, with 8 bases aligning to TRBD2. In germline, CDR1 is SGHRS, CDR2 YFSETQ. CDR3 length: 16 residues. CDR3 loop: CAGSWGAGVQPSEQFF. The DNA for the CDR3 is TGCGCCGGCAGCTGGGGAGCGGGAGTCCAGCCAAGTGAGCAGTTCTTC.